One and the same sample provided the 24 T cell receptor beta chains below, sequenced in a study of T cells in Graves' hyperthyroidism and ophthalmopathy. Amplified regions were TCR beta CDR3 sequences from RNA transcripts. A set of HTBI primers served as the primers for a first-round RT-PCR of the TCR CDR3. TCRdb reprocessed the multiplex PCR reads with MiXCR, giving one entry per CDR3 protein. The sample lists fewer than 900,000 distinct CDR3 sequences; about 17% were seen once. Material: blood. Receptors were obtained from a woman aged 50 to 65 with Graves' hyperthyroidism that later progressed to Graves' ophthalmopathy.

A few counts support this clonotype. This rearrangement joins TRBV7-2 to TRBJ2-5; 7 bases line up with TRBD1. Trimming removed 5 bases from V and 5 bases from J; junction bases left unmatched: 11. The CDR3 is made up of 15 amino acids. Germline V gene sequence: CDR1 SGHTA, CDR2 FQGNSA. CDR3 amino acids: CASSQGTVEGETQYF. CDR3 bases: TGTGCCAGCAGCCAGGGGACAGTCGAAGGGGAGACCCAGTACTTC.

The chain recombines TRBV3-1 with TRBJ2-6; no clear D. V lost 3 bases and J 1 base, leaving 7 bases between the germline ends. Germline V gives CDR1 LGHDT, CDR2 YNNKEL (reference sequence). CDR3 length: 15 residues. The CDR3 spells CASSQLGSGANVLTF. As DNA, the CDR3 is TGTGCCAGCAGCCAGTTAGGTTCTGGGGCCAACGTCCTGACTTTC.

The rearrangement uses TRBV9 and TRBJ2-3; 11 bases line up with TRBD2. The CDR3 spans 17 residues. CDR1 SGDLS and CDR2 YYNGEE come from the germline V gene. V lost 1 base and J lost 2; bases outside the gene matches: 6. CDR3 nucleotide sequence: TGTGCCAGCAGCGTATATAGCGGGGGGGCCCCCACAGATACGCAGTATTTT. Residues: CASSVYSGGAPTDTQYF.

This clonotype was found a few times. This rearrangement joins TRBV19 to TRBJ1-1; D gene uncertain. V dropped 5 bases and J dropped 0 bases, with 13 bases sitting between them. The CDR3 runs to 15 residues. The V gene's germline CDR1 is LNHDA and CDR2 SQIVND (reference sequence). The CDR3 protein is CASSSPVGMNTEAFF. The CDR3 nucleotides are TGTGCCAGTAGTTCCCCCGTAGGGATGAACACTGAAGCTTTCTTT.

In its sample, this clonotype was seen many times. The chain uses TRBV7-2 and TRBJ2-1; 7 nucleotides align to TRBD2. Germline CDR1 and CDR2: SGHTA and FQGNSA. V shed 2 bases and J 8 bases; nucleotides not matched to a gene: 9. The CDR3 has 15 amino acids. CDR3 sequence: CASSLSRVAGHEQFF. CDR3 bases: TGTGCCAGCAGCTTATCCCGGGTAGCGGGTCATGAGCAGTTCTTC.

This clonotype was seen a few times. This rearrangement joins TRBV7-6 to TRBJ2-1; D is uncertain. Trimming took 6 bases from V and 5 from J, leaving 17 bases between them. Germline-derived CDR1 and CDR2 are SGHVS and FNYEAQ. This CDR3 comprises 15 residues. The CDR3 region is CASSVGSLGHNEQFF. The CDR3 DNA follows: TGTGCCAGCAGTGTGGGGTCTCTTGGACACAATGAGCAGTTCTTC.

The J gene is TRBJ2-2, the V gene TRBV5-4; weak D call: TRBD1 (5 bases). Looked up from germline, CDR1 is SGHNT and CDR2 is YYREEE (reference sequence). Trimming shortened V by 10 bases and J by 3 bases, and 13 bases separated the two germline ends. The length of the CDR3 is 13 residues. The CDR3, as DNA: TGTGCCGGATACGAAGGGGACACCGGGGAGCTGTTTTTT. Its translation: CAGYEGDTGELFF.

The table lists this clonotype with many counts. This chain joins TRBV18 and TRBJ2-3; weak D call: TRBD1 (7 bases). CDR3 length equals 17 residues. CDR1 is KGHSH, CDR2 LQKENI, per germline. Trimming took 3 bases from V and 2 from J, leaving 18 bases between them. The CDR3 loop is CASSPPGGGRTTDTQYF. CDR3 nucleotides: TGTGCCAGCTCACCCCCCGGAGGGGGCCGGACCACAGATACGCAGTATTTT. Filled out from reference TRBV18 and TRBJ2-3, the complete variable domain reads NAGVMQNPRHLVRRRGQEARLRCSPMKGHSHVYWYRQLPEEGLKFMVYLQKENIIDESGMPKERFSAEFPKEGPSILRIQQVVRGDSAAYFCASSPPGGGRTTDTQYFGPGTRLTVL.

This clonotype turned up a few times. The chain combines TRBV27 with TRBJ2-1; D unresolved. CDR1 is MNHEY, CDR2 SMNVEV, per germline (reference sequence). This CDR3 region has 13 residues. Trimming stripped 5 bases from V and 7 bases from J, with 12 bases between. The chain's CDR3 is CASSPLWENEQFF. CDR3 in DNA: TGTGCCAGCAGTCCCTTATGGGAAAATGAGCAGTTCTTC.

This rearrangement joins TRBV19 to TRBJ1-2; 9 bases fit TRBD1. V trimming: 6 bases; J trimming: 4 bases; junction bases outside the gene matches: 6. The germline V gene has CDR1 LNHDA and CDR2 SQIVND (reference sequence). The CDR3 is 14 amino acids. The chain's CDR3 is CASRTGTGIYGYTF. CDR3 bases: TGTGCCAGTAGGACCGGGACAGGGATCTATGGCTACACCTTC.

This chain connects TRBV3-1 to TRBJ1-2; 10 positions match TRBD1. The length of the CDR3 is 15 residues. V gave up 2 bases and J gave up 6 bases; unmatched junction bases: 6. Germline assignment: CDR1 LGHDT and CDR2 YNNKEL (reference sequence). The CDR3: CASSQTGQGRHGYTF. The CDR3 DNA reads as TGTGCCAGCAGCCAAACGGGACAGGGGAGACATGGCTACACCTTC.

The table lists this clonotype with a few counts. The chain has TRBV20-1 and TRBJ2-5; 8 nucleotides align to TRBD2. The CDR3 runs to 14 residues. CDR1 and CDR2 from the germline V gene are DFQATT and SNEGSKA (reference sequence). After removal of 5 bases from V and 3 bases from J, the junction contained 8 bases not matched to a gene. The CDR3: CSASPDGGEETQYF. The CDR3, as DNA: TGCAGTGCTTCCCCAGACGGGGGGGAAGAGACCCAGTACTTC.

This clonotype appeared a few times. V usage is TRBV6-1 and J usage is TRBJ2-1, with 8 bases lining up with TRBD1. The CDR3 length is 17 residues. The V segment lost 5 bases and the J segment 8 bases; nucleotides outside the gene matches: 17. Germline CDR1 and CDR2: MNHNS and SASEGT. As DNA, the CDR3 is TGTGCCAGCAGTTGGCGATCCGGGACAGGTACAATGGATGAGCAGTTCTTC. Amino acids: CASSWRSGTGTMDEQFF.

This clonotype was seen only a few times. The chain has TRBV7-9 and TRBJ2-1; D is perhaps TRBD2 (5 bases). This CDR3 has 13 amino acids. V was trimmed by 5 bases and J by 6 bases, leaving 11 bases between them. Germline V lookup: CDR1 SEHNR, CDR2 FQNEAQ (reference sequence). For the CDR3, the DNA is TGTGCCAGCAGCCTCATAACTAGCAATGAGCAGTTCTTC. It specifies CASSLITSNEQFF. The variable domain in full, with the rest retrieved from reference TRBV7-9 and TRBJ2-1, is DTGVSQNPRHKITKRGQNVTFRCDPISEHNRLYWYRQTLGQGPEFLTYFQNEAQLEKSRLLSDRFSAERPKGSFSTLEIQRTEQGDSAMYLCASSLITSNEQFFGPGTRLTVL.

This clonotype has only a few counts. An end of the junction differs from the germline gene, which may be a read error. The chain employs TRBV27 and TRBJ1-5; TRBD1 might be the D (5 bases). The CDR3 runs 16 residues. Germline lookup yields CDR1 MNHEY and CDR2 SMNVEV (reference sequence). Here the CDR3 reads CASNLSPSGQLQPQHF. CDR3 nucleotides: TGTGCCAGCAATTTATCACCTTCAGGGCAGTTGCAGCCCCAGCATTTT.

The chain employs TRBV6-1 and TRBJ1-2; 7 nucleotides agree with TRBD1. Germline loops: CDR1 MNHNS, CDR2 SASEGT. J lost 6 bases, V lost 10 bases, and 8 bases had no gene match. The CDR3 covers 12 residues. The CDR3 nucleotides are TGTGCCACCACCGGGACAGACGATGGCTACACCTTC. It translates to CATTGTDDGYTF.

This clonotype came up many times. V gene TRBV14 combines with J gene TRBJ2-2, with D unresolved. This CDR3 contains 14 residues. Looked up from germline, CDR1 is SGHDN and CDR2 is FVKESK. V shed 4 bases and J shed 7 bases, with 13 bases lying between them. The CDR3 sequence is CASSPPYRRGELFF. DNA of the CDR3: TGTGCCAGCAGCCCACCATACCGGCGCGGGGAGCTGTTTTTT. The full variable domain, in which reference TRBV14 and TRBJ2-2 provide the parts outside the CDR3, is EAGVTQFPSHSVIEKGQTVTLRCDPISGHDNLYWYRRVMGKEIKFLLHFVKESKQDESGMPNNRFLAERTGGTYSTLKVQPAELEDSGVYFCASSPPYRRGELFFGEGSRLTVL.

This clonotype was counted many times. At one end the junction does not follow the germline gene, possibly because of a read error. The chain combines TRBV11-2 with TRBJ1-6, with no clear D. The CDR3 consists of 13 residues. Germline V gives CDR1 SGHAT, CDR2 FQNNGV. The CDR3 coding sequence is TGTGCCAGCAGCTTGGACTATAGTTCACCCCTCCACTTT. It specifies CASSLDYSSPLHF.

This chain connects TRBV6-1 to TRBJ1-2; D possibly corresponds to TRBD1 (5 bases). This CDR3 contains 14 residues. The V end was cut by 0 bases, the J end by 6 bases, with 11 bases between. CDR1 and CDR2 from the germline V gene are MNHNS and SASEGT. The CDR3 protein is CASSEAGQANGYTF. The CDR3, as DNA: TGTGCCAGCAGTGAAGCGGGGCAGGCAAATGGCTACACCTTC.

The rearrangement joins TRBV6-2 or TRBV6-3 to TRBJ1-1, with 11 nucleotides matching TRBD1. Germline CDR1 and CDR2: MNHEY and SVGEGT. CDR3 length equals 18 residues. V shed 5 bases and J 0 bases; nucleotides not matched to a gene: 11. This CDR3 reads CASSLWGQGDLMNTEAFF. In nucleotides, the CDR3 is TGTGCCAGCAGTCTATGGGGACAGGGGGATTTAATGAACACTGAAGCTTTCTTT.

This clonotype showed up just a few times. V gene TRBV20-1 combines with J gene TRBJ2-1; 9 bases match TRBD2. CDR1 and CDR2 (germline): DFQATT, SNEGSKA (reference sequence). The CDR3 sequence is 13 residues long. CDR3 in DNA: TGCAGCGCAATTTCTAGCGGGGTGGGTGAGCAGTTCTTC. Protein product: CSAISSGVGEQFF.

This clonotype was observed a few times. This chain links TRBV27 with TRBJ2-5, with a weak D call TRBD1 (5 bases). V lost 2 bases to trimming and J lost 2 bases, with 12 bases between them. CDR1 and CDR2 (germline): MNHEY, SMNVEV (reference sequence). The CDR3 is 15 amino acids. As DNA, the CDR3 is TGTGCCAGCAGTTTAAGGGGTTATAAACAAGAGACCCAGTACTTC. Translation gives CASSLRGYKQETQYF.

J is TRBJ2-2 and V is TRBV5-5; 7 nucleotides agree with TRBD1. The length of the CDR3 is 14 residues. Germline trimming cut 6 bases from V and 1 base from J; bases unmatched to any gene: 3. Germline-derived CDR1 and CDR2 are SGHKS and YYEKEE (reference sequence). The CDR3 sequence: CASNRQGNTGELFF. The CDR3 DNA is TGTGCCAGCAATAGACAGGGGAACACCGGGGAGCTGTTTTTT.

This rearrangement joins TRBV29-1 to TRBJ2-7, with D hard to call. Germline CDR1 is SQVTM and CDR2 is ANQGSEA. With 0 bases removed from V and 4 bases from J, the gap between germline ends came to 19 bases. The CDR3 covers 16 residues. The CDR3 here is CSVEDRASRSSYEQYF. The CDR3 nucleotides read TGCAGCGTTGAAGATCGGGCGTCCCGGTCCAGTTACGAGCAGTACTTC.